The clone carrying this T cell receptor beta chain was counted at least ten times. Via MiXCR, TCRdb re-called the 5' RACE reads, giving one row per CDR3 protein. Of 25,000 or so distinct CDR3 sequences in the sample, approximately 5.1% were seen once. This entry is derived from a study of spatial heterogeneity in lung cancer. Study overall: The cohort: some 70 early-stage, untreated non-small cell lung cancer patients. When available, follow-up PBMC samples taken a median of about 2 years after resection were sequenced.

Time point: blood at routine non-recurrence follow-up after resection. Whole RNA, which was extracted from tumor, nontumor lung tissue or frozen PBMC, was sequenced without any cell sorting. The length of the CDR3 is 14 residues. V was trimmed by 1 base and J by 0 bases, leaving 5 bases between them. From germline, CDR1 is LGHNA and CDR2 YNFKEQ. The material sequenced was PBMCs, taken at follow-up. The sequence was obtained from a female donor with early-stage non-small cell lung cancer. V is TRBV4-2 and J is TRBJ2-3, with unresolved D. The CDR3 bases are TGTGCCAGCAGCCAAGCAAAGAGCACAGATACGCAGTATTTT. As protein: CASSQAKSTDTQYF.